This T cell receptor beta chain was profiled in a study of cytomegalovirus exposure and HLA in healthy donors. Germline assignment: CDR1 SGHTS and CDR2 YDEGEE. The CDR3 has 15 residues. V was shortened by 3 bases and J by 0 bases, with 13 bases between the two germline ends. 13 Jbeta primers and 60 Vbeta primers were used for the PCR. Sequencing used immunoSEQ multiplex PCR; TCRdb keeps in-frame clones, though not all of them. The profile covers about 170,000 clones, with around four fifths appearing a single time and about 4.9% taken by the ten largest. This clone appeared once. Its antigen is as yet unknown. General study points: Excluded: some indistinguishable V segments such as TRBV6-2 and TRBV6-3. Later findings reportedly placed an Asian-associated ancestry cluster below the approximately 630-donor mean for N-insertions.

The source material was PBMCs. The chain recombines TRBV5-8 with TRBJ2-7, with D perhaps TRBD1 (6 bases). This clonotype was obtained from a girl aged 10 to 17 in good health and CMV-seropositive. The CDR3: CASSSGQSYSYEQYF. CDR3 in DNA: TGTGCCAGCAGCTCCGGACAGTCCTACTCCTACGAGCAGTACTTC.